This passage covers 7 T cell receptor beta chains from one sample sequenced in a study of glioma-infiltrating T cells (TCRdb year 2016). The sequencer was an Illumina MiSeq. TCR alpha and beta CDR3 regions were amplified with the iRepertoire nested amplicon-rescue multiplex PCR (arm-PCR) platform from RNA. TCRdb cleaned the public reads at Q25 with fastp, built clones with MiXCR and kept in-frame beta chains. Every CDR3 protein is listed once, alongside the most common genes and DNA of its rows. In all, the sample holds around 190,000 distinct CDR3 sequences, and more than 30% of those were seen once. The top ten constitute roughly a fifth of the sample. Sequencing input: glioma tissue, nonneoplastic brain tissue, or PBMCs (not recorded which). The receptors come from a human donor with low-grade glioma or glioblastoma, undergoing nonglioma brain surgery, or in good health (not recorded which).

On this clonotype itself: This may be a read error: a much more frequent sequence differs by one nucleotide. The gene calls are TRBV10-2 and TRBJ2-5; D might be TRBD1 or TRBD2, each matching 5 bases. The tail of the sequence fits TRBJ2-1 better, so the J call may be wrong. Germline CDR1 and CDR2: WSHSY and SAAADI. There are 13 residues in the CDR3. CDR3 sequence: CAPRPGREETQFF. DNA of the CDR3: TGTGCCCCCCGCCCGGGACGTGAAGAGACCCAGTTCTTC.

Comments on this clonotype: Possible read error: a much larger clone is one base away. The rearrangement links TRBV10-3 to TRBJ2-1; the match to TRBD2 covers 11 bases. Germline-derived CDR1 and CDR2 are ENHRY and SYGVKD. V lost 6 bases, J lost 4 bases, and 8 bases stayed unmatched. This CDR3 is 16 amino acids long. CDR3 residues: CAISISGTSGYNEQFF. Written as DNA, the CDR3 is TGTGCCATCAGCATTTCCGGGACTAGCGGTTACAATGAGCAGTTCTTC.

This clonotype was detected many times. This sequence joins TRBV29-1 and TRBJ2-5; D not resolved. In germline, CDR1 is SQVTM, CDR2 ANQGSEA. Deletions cut 3 bases from V and 2 bases from J, with 10 bases between. The CDR3 consists of 13 residues. The CDR3 DNA sequence: TGCAGCGTTGATGGTGGGCAGCAAGAGACCCAGTACTTC. It specifies CSVDGGQQETQYF.

Turning to this clonotype: It is likely a read error, because the conserved phenylalanine at the end of the CDR3 is missing. It is unclear where the CDR3 begins or ends on the DNA, so no DNA is shown, and the CDR3 is as TCRdb lists it. This chain links TRBV15 with TRBJ2-1; TRBD1, the table's D call, lacks a check against the DNA. Looked up from germline, CDR1 is LNHNV and CDR2 is YYDKDF (reference sequence). A total of 14 residues make up the CDR3, ends included. The CDR3 loop reads CATKLGQDYNEQSL.

This chain connects TRBV7-3 to TRBJ2-3; 7 bases fit TRBD1. V was clipped by 0 bases and J by 14 bases; unmatched bases: 8. CDR1 SGHTA and CDR2 FQGTGA come from the germline V gene. The CDR3 extends over 13 amino acids. For the CDR3, the DNA is TGTGCCAGCAGCTTAACGGGACAGTCCCGAGGGTATTTT. Translation gives CASSLTGQSRGYF.

The V and J genes are TRBV7-2 and TRBJ2-7; 8 bases align to TRBD2. V dropped 6 bases and J dropped 5; count of bases not matched to a gene: 12. The germline V gene encodes CDR1 SGHTA and CDR2 FQGNSA. The length of the CDR3 is 15 residues. For the CDR3, the DNA is TGTGCCAGCAGGGAAGCGGGAGAGGGGTGGGACGAGCAGTACTTC. This translates into CASREAGEGWDEQYF. Full variable domain (missing parts from reference TRBV7-2 and TRBJ2-7): GAGVSQSPSNKVTEKGKDVELRCDPISGHTALYWYRQSLGQGLEFLIYFQGNSAPDKSGLPSDRFSAERTGGSVSTLTIQRTQQEDSAVYLCASREAGEGWDEQYFGPGTRLTVT.

This clonotype was seen ten or more times. CDR3 nucleotide sequence: TGTGCCAGCAGTAGGACAGGAACCAATCAGCCCCAGCATTTT. It encodes CASSRTGTNQPQHF. The V gene is TRBV27, the J gene TRBJ1-5; 7 bases match TRBD1. The CDR3 is made up of 14 amino acids. V was clipped by 5 bases and J by 3 bases; unmatched bases: 4. CDR1 and CDR2 (germline): MNHEY, SMNVEV (reference sequence).